This TCR beta chain was found in a study of identical twins. Study-wide results and caveats: The analysis was cross-sectional rather than longitudinal within donors.

Trimming removed 1 base from V and 4 bases from J, with 13 bases in between. Germline lookup yields CDR1 SNHLY and CDR2 FYNNEI. The CDR3 covers 15 residues. TCRdb ran MiXCR on the 5' RACE reads and lists one entry per CDR3 protein. The repertoire holds about 920,000 distinct CDR3 sequences, more than 9% seen once, with about 1.5% in the top ten. This clonotype was seen more than once but under ten times. Antigen: not known. The sample also formed part of further work on yellow fever vaccine responses in identical twins. Turning to that study: Twins reportedly mounted vaccine T cell responses that seemed partly convergent, partly personalized.

The chain combines TRBV2 with TRBJ1-1, with no clear D. Material: PBMCs. The sequence came from a woman aged 18 to 35 in good health. The CDR3 bases are TGTGCCAGCAGTGAAGAGAAGATTCGGACCACTGAAGCTTTCTTT. Its translation is CASSEEKIRTTEAFF.